This T cell receptor (beta chain) was identified during a study of CD8 T cells in Susac syndrome. General study findings and limits: It was acknowledged in the study that the number of individuals who were included in its TCR sequencing and HLA analysis was relatively small.

The germline gives CDR1 GTSNPN, CDR2 SVGIG (reference sequence). The CDR3 consists of 13 residues. Between the trimmed V and J ends, which lost 2 bases and 1 base, there was a span of 6 bases. Random-hexamer reverse transcription was applied to 0.5 to 1 ug RNA. TCRdb analysed the immunoSEQ multiplex PCR reads with MiXCR anew, one entry per CDR3 protein. This table has 150,000 to 200,000 distinct CDR3 sequences, approximately 93% appearing once. Points on this clonotype: What it recognizes is unknown.

This receptor was obtained from a human donor with multiple sclerosis. The sequencing sample was made of CD4+ T cells from PBMCs. The chain has TRBV30 and TRBJ1-5, with D perhaps TRBD1 (6 bases). The CDR3, as DNA: TGTGCCTGGAGTACAGGGAGCAATCAGCCCCAGCATTTT. This translates into CAWSTGSNQPQHF.